The rows below give T cell receptor beta chains drawn from one sample of a study of blood T cell repertoires in COVID-19. The table came from immunoSEQ multiplex PCR; TCRdb's copy has only in-frame clones and leaves some out. The sample carries a few hundred thousand clones, 75% to 90% recorded once. Sequencing input: peripheral blood. These receptors all come from a woman aged 60-75 years with acute or convalescent COVID-19. Both conserved end residues are part of each CDR3. A D gene is named only where the DNA matches it firmly. A clone size is listed for some rows: how often the clone was seen (once, few, many), or a class if it is expanded.

clone size: NA; V gene: TRBV4-3; D gene: NA; J gene: TRBJ1-6; CDR3 protein: CASSRGDSPLHF; CDR3 DNA: TGCGCCAGCAGCCGGGGGGATTCACCCCTCCACTTT
clone size: NA; V gene: TRBV18; D gene: NA; J gene: TRBJ2-3; CDR3 protein: CASSPPNSGTDTQYF; CDR3 DNA: TGTGCCAGCTCACCACCGAACTCGGGTACAGATACGCAGTATTTT
clone size: NA; V gene: TRBV2; D gene: TRBD1; J gene: TRBJ2-2; CDR3 protein: CASSAPSRTGKNTGELFF; CDR3 DNA: TGTGCCAGCAGTGCTCCTTCCCGGACAGGGAAGAACACCGGGGAGCTGTTTTTT
clone size: NA; V gene: TRBV9; D gene: NA; J gene: TRBJ2-4; CDR3 protein: CASSAAGAGVAKNIQYF; CDR3 DNA: TGTGCCAGCAGCGCCGCGGGGGCGGGGGTAGCCAAAAACATTCAGTACTTC
clone size: NA; V gene: TRBV10-2; D gene: TRBD1; J gene: TRBJ1-3; CDR3 protein: CANLRTGISGNTIYF; CDR3 DNA: TGCGCCAACCTACGGACAGGCATCTCTGGAAACACCATATATTTT
clone size: NA; V gene: TRBV28; D gene: NA; J gene: TRBJ1-2; CDR3 protein: CASSPQSYGYTF; CDR3 DNA: TGTGCCAGCAGTCCCCAGTCCTATGGCTACACCTTC
clone size: NA; V gene: TRBV11-2; D gene: NA; J gene: TRBJ2-7; CDR3 protein: CASSPPRVRVDEQYF; CDR3 DNA: TGTGCCAGCAGCCCCCCCCGGGTGAGGGTTGACGAGCAGTACTTC
clone size: NA; V gene: TRBV5-8; D gene: NA; J gene: TRBJ2-5; CDR3 protein: CASSPGGSGRTETQYF; CDR3 DNA: TGTGCCAGCAGCCCTGGGGGGAGTGGCCGGACGGAGACCCAGTACTTC
clone size: NA; V gene: TRBV18; D gene: TRBD1; J gene: TRBJ2-2; CDR3 protein: CASSFGQADTGELFF; CDR3 DNA: TGTGCCAGCTCGTTCGGACAGGCGGACACCGGGGAGCTGTTTTTT
clone size: NA; V gene: TRBV11-3; D gene: NA; J gene: TRBJ2-2; CDR3 protein: CASSSEAGELFF; CDR3 DNA: TGTGCCAGCAGCTCGGAGGCCGGGGAGCTGTTTTTT
clone size: NA; V gene: TRBV15; D gene: TRBD2; J gene: TRBJ2-1; CDR3 protein: CATSSPGTSGSRVEQFF; CDR3 DNA: TGTGCCACCAGCAGTCCGGGGACTAGCGGGAGTCGGGTTGAGCAGTTCTTC
clone size: NA; V gene: TRBV6-2/TRBV6-3; D gene: NA; J gene: TRBJ1-5; CDR3 protein: CASSWGGGAQHF; CDR3 DNA: TGTGCCAGCAGCTGGGGGGGAGGGGCCCAGCATTTT
clone size: NA; V gene: TRBV15; D gene: NA; J gene: TRBJ2-6; CDR3 protein: CATSRRGFGANVLTF; CDR3 DNA: TGTGCCACCAGCAGAAGGGGATTTGGGGCCAACGTCCTGACTTTC
clone size: NA; V gene: TRBV3-1/TRBV3-2; D gene: TRBD1; J gene: TRBJ1-4; CDR3 protein: CASSQSRGEKLFF; CDR3 DNA: TGTGCCAGCAGCCAGAGCAGGGGGGAAAAACTGTTTTTT
clone size: NA; V gene: TRBV11-3; D gene: NA; J gene: TRBJ1-1; CDR3 protein: CASRRGEAFF; CDR3 DNA: TGTGCCAGCAGGCGGGGGGAAGCTTTCTTT
clone size: NA; V gene: TRBV19; D gene: NA; J gene: TRBJ2-7; CDR3 protein: CASSLASGSYEQYF; CDR3 DNA: TGTGCCAGTAGTCTGGCGTCAGGTTCCTACGAGCAGTACTTC
clone size: NA; V gene: TRBV12-3/TRBV12-4; D gene: NA; J gene: TRBJ2-2; CDR3 protein: CASMGRNTGELFF; CDR3 DNA: TGTGCCAGCATGGGCAGGAACACCGGGGAGCTGTTTTTT
clone size: NA; V gene: TRBV24-1; D gene: TRBD2; J gene: TRBJ2-1; CDR3 protein: CATSGGWLAGNNEQFF; CDR3 DNA: TGTGCCACCAGTGGCGGTTGGCTAGCGGGAAACAATGAGCAGTTCTTC
clone size: NA; V gene: TRBV6-5; D gene: NA; J gene: TRBJ1-2; CDR3 protein: CASSSHQGDNYGYTF; CDR3 DNA: TGTGCCAGCAGTTCCCACCAGGGCGATAACTATGGCTACACCTTC
clone size: NA; V gene: TRBV21-1; D gene: NA; J gene: TRBJ1-5; CDR3 protein: CASSSRDRTNQPQHF; CDR3 DNA: TGTGCCAGCAGCAGCCGGGACAGGACTAATCAGCCCCAGCATTTT
clone size: once; V gene: TRBV9; D gene: NA; J gene: TRBJ2-3; CDR3 protein: CASSVGVRPDTQYF; CDR3 DNA: TGTGCCAGCAGCGTAGGGGTGAGGCCAGATACGCAGTATTTT
clone size: NA; V gene: TRBV19; D gene: NA; J gene: TRBJ2-5; CDR3 protein: CASTPSSHRGKTQYF; CDR3 DNA: TGTGCCAGTACCCCATCGTCCCATCGGGGAAAGACCCAGTACTTC
clone size: NA; V gene: TRBV9; D gene: NA; J gene: TRBJ2-2; CDR3 protein: CASSVVWGAGGNTGELFF; CDR3 DNA: TGTGCCAGCAGCGTAGTCTGGGGGGCAGGGGGAAACACCGGGGAGCTGTTTTTT
clone size: NA; V gene: TRBV24-1; D gene: NA; J gene: TRBJ1-3; CDR3 protein: CATSEGAGGNTIYF; CDR3 DNA: TGTGCCACCAGTGAGGGCGCGGGCGGAAACACCATATATTTT
clone size: NA; V gene: TRBV7-8; D gene: NA; J gene: TRBJ1-2; CDR3 protein: CASSLGQTTYGYTF; CDR3 DNA: TGTGCCAGCAGCTTAGGACAAACGACCTATGGCTACACCTTC
clone size: NA; V gene: TRBV18; D gene: TRBD1; J gene: TRBJ1-1; CDR3 protein: CASIPTGRITEAFF; CDR3 DNA: TGTGCCAGCATACCGACAGGGAGGATCACTGAAGCTTTCTTT
clone size: NA; V gene: TRBV19; D gene: NA; J gene: TRBJ1-1; CDR3 protein: CASRQWATEAFF; CDR3 DNA: TGTGCCAGTAGGCAGTGGGCAACTGAAGCTTTCTTT
clone size: NA; V gene: TRBV6-2/TRBV6-3; D gene: TRBD1; J gene: TRBJ1-6; CDR3 protein: CASSYRGRGTPLHF; CDR3 DNA: TGTGCCAGCAGTTATAGGGGGCGCGGGACACCCCTCCACTTT
clone size: NA; V gene: TRBV6-5; D gene: TRBD1; J gene: TRBJ2-7; CDR3 protein: CASKGAGTGSYEQYF; CDR3 DNA: TGTGCCAGCAAAGGTGCCGGGACAGGCTCCTACGAGCAGTACTTC
clone size: NA; V gene: TRBV2; D gene: TRBD1; J gene: TRBJ2-4; CDR3 protein: CASSENRGLAKNIQYF; CDR3 DNA: TGTGCCAGCAGTGAAAACAGGGGTTTAGCCAAAAACATTCAGTACTTC
clone size: NA; V gene: TRBV12-5; D gene: NA; J gene: TRBJ1-2; CDR3 protein: CASGVLGSEGYTF; CDR3 DNA: TGTGCTAGTGGTGTCCTCGGATCGGAGGGCTACACCTTC
clone size: NA; V gene: TRBV6-5; D gene: TRBD1; J gene: TRBJ2-7; CDR3 protein: CASSYSGTGGDEQYF; CDR3 DNA: TGTGCCAGCAGTTACTCCGGGACAGGGGGTGACGAGCAGTACTTC
clone size: NA; V gene: TRBV12-5; D gene: NA; J gene: TRBJ2-1; CDR3 protein: CASGLSPGNEQFF; CDR3 DNA: TGTGCTAGTGGTTTGTCCCCGGGCAATGAGCAGTTCTTC
clone size: NA; V gene: TRBV28; D gene: NA; J gene: TRBJ1-4; CDR3 protein: CASSPVRGSEKLFF; CDR3 DNA: TGTGCCAGCAGTCCCGTCCGGGGAAGCGAAAAACTGTTTTTT